This TCR beta chain was documented in a study of cytomegalovirus exposure and HLA in healthy donors. The germline gives CDR1 SGHRS, CDR2 YFSETQ. The CDR3 consists of 15 residues. The V and J ends lost 0 bases and 6 bases, in that order; junction bases with no gene match: 5. This clone has just a few counts. The study ran its PCR with 60 Vbeta and 13 Jbeta primers. The assay was immunoSEQ multiplex PCR, and TCRdb's table has in-frame clones only and misses some. The sample has tens of thousands of clones, about 70% seen once. The chain uses TRBV5-1 and TRBJ2-2; 7 bases are a match to TRBD1. The clonotype was recovered from a man between 18 and 29 years old in good health and CMV-seronegative. Sequencing was performed on PBMCs. In nucleotides, the CDR3 is TGCGCCAGCAGCTTGGACAGGGGTTACGCCGGGGAGCTGTTTTTT. It codes for CASSLDRGYAGELFF.